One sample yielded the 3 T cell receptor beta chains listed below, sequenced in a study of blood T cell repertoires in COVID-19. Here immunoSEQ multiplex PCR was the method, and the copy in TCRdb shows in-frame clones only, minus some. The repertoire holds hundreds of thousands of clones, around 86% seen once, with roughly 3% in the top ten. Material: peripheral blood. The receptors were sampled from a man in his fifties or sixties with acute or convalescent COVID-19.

The CDR3 DNA reads as TGTGCCAGCAGCATGGGACCGCGGGATACGCAGTATTTT. Translation: CASSMGPRDTQYF. The chain carries TRBV5-8 and TRBJ2-3, with D possibly being TRBD1 or TRBD2 (5 bases each). V was clipped by 4 bases and J by 6 bases, with 12 bases between them. Germline V gives CDR1 SGHTS, CDR2 YDEGEE. The CDR3 covers 13 residues.

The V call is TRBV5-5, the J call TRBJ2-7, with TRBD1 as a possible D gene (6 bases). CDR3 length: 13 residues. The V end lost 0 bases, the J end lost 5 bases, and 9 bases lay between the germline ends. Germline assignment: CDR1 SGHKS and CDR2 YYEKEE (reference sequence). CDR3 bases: TGTGCCAGCAGCTTGGGGGCAGGGGACGAGCAGTACTTC. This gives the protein CASSLGAGDEQYF.

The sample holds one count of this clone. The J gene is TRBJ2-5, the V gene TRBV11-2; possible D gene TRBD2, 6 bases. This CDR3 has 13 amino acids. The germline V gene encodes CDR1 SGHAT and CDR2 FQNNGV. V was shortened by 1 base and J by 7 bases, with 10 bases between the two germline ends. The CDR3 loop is CASSLGRGWTQYF. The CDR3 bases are TGTGCCAGCAGCTTAGGGCGGGGCTGGACCCAGTACTTC.